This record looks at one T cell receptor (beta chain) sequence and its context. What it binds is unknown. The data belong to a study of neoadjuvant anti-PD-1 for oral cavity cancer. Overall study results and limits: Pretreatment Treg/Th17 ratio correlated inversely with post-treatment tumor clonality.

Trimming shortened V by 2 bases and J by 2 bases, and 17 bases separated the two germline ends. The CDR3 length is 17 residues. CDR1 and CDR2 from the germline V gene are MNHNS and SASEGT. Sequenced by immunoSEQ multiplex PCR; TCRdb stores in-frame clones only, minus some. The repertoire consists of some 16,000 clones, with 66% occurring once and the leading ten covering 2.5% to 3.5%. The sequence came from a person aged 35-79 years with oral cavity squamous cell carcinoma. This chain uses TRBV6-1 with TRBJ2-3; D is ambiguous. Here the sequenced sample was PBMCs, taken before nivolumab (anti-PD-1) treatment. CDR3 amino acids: CASSESPTTRDTDTQYF. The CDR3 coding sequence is TGTGCCAGCAGTGAATCCCCGACAACACGAGACACAGATACGCAGTATTTT.